The 4 T cell receptor beta chains reported below all come from one sample, sequenced in a study of OX40 agonist ivuxolimab in advanced cancers. Profiling relied on immunoSEQ multiplex PCR, and the TCRdb table lists in-frame clones only, not all of them. The sample comprises 99,000 or so clones, approximately 95% of which are singletons, and 2% rests with the top ten. Sequencing used CD4+ or CD8+ T cells sorted from blood, obtained in a trial of the OX40 agonist ivuxolimab. These receptors originate from an adult with an advanced solid tumor such as melanoma, head and neck, liver or kidney cancer.

The rearrangement joins TRBV21-1 to TRBJ2-7; TRBD1, as called in the table, went unchecked against the DNA. TRBV21-1 is given as a pseudogene. This CDR3 is 14 amino acids long. DNA of the CDR3: TGTGCCAGCAGCAGCAAGACACCCTCCTACGAGCAGTACTTC. Amino acid sequence: CASSSKTPSYEQYF.

The genes are TRBV15 and TRBJ2-5; D tentatively reads TRBD1 or TRBD2 (5 bases each). The ends were cut back, 5 bases at V and 1 base at J, with 20 bases in the middle. The V gene's germline CDR1 is LNHNV and CDR2 YYDKDF (reference sequence). The CDR3 has 17 amino acids. For the CDR3, the DNA is TGTGCCACCAGCCCGGGGCCGCCGACAGCGATCCAAGAGACCCAGTACTTC. Translated, it gives CATSPGPPTAIQETQYF.

This clone showed up just a few times. Other DNA sequences of this sample code for an identical CDR3. The rearrangement links TRBV28 to TRBJ2-1; D tentatively reads TRBD1 or TRBD2 (5 bases each). Germline CDR1 and CDR2: MDHEN and SYDVKM. CDR3 length equals 15 residues. Trimming shortened V by 2 bases and J by 4 bases, and 12 bases separated the two germline ends. CDR3 bases: TGTGCCAGCAGTTTAAACCGGGACGGATACAATGAGCAGTTCTTC. Its protein product is CASSLNRDGYNEQFF. Supplemented by reference TRBV28 and TRBJ2-1, the full variable domain reads DVKVTQSSRYLVKRTGEKVFLECVQDMDHENMFWYRQDPGLGLRLIYFSYDVKMKEKGDIPEGYSVSREKKERFSLILESASTNQTSMYLCASSLNRDGYNEQFFGPGTRLTVL.

This clone was detected once. V is TRBV9 and J is TRBJ2-2; 8 nucleotides line up with TRBD2. The trim removed 6 bases at V and 0 bases at J, leaving 4 bases unmatched. This CDR3 region has 15 residues. CDR1 SGDLS and CDR2 YYNGEE come from the germline V gene. The CDR3 DNA is TGTGCCAGCAACGCGGGAGGCGCGAACACCGGGGAGCTGTTTTTT. The encoded protein is CASNAGGANTGELFF.